Sequencing of this T cell receptor (beta chain) was carried out in a study of blood T cell repertoires in COVID-19. Assay: immunoSEQ multiplex PCR; the TCRdb copy retains only in-frame clones and omits some. The sample yields just over 90,000 clones, roughly 88% seen once. V lost 8 bases and J 2 bases, leaving 8 bases between the germline ends. Per the germline V gene, CDR1 is SGHKS and CDR2 is YYEKEE (reference sequence). The CDR3 has 12 amino acids. The source is a human donor with active COVID-19. The donor label of this sample is uncertain. The sequenced material came from peripheral blood. The chain links TRBV5-5 to TRBJ2-1; D unresolved. This CDR3 is CASGGPYNEQFF. Written as DNA, the CDR3 is TGTGCCAGTGGTGGGCCCTACAATGAGCAGTTCTTC.